This TCR beta chain originates from a study of cytomegalovirus exposure and HLA in healthy donors (dated by TCRdb to 2016 to 2017). Context from the whole study: In an earlier analysis of several hundred of the donors, about 260 Gb of sequence data and approximately 120 million unique TCR beta sequences from about 179 million T cells were reported. In addition to the first cohort of several hundred subjects, a separate validation cohort of approximately 130 different subjects was used. The study used immunosequencing to profile the T cell repertoires of more than 650 subjects and linked those repertoires to cytomegalovirus serostatus. A later analysis re-examined previously published TCR beta repertoires from 600 to 700 donors and added high-resolution HLA genotyping to investigate patterns of TCR occurrence. High-throughput TCR immunosequencing, statistical association of individual TCRs with disease status, and machine learning were combined to predict cytomegalovirus infection status. In the later analysis, no new phenotypic data were used to find candidate immune exposures; instead, reliance was placed on TCR beta sequences and their occurrence across donors. Of the roughly 420 genotyped donors, 65% to 90% were placed in the genetic ancestry cluster associated with self-reported Caucasian donors. HLA typing covered class I and class II loci at four-digit resolution. Donor age, sex, ethnicity and CMV serostatus were compiled alongside the repertoire data. The study aimed to test whether cataloging public T cell receptors could reveal signatures of past pathogen exposure. Typing coverage varied by locus: roughly 620-640 donors for A, B, C, DRB1 and DQB1; about 520 for DQA1; more than 600 for DPA1; some 470 for DPB1. Genome-wide SNP genotypes for about 65% of the 666 donors were used in a later genetic analysis, which treated that subset as a discovery cohort. An earlier analysis of about 600 of the donors used high-throughput TCR beta sequencing to judge whether each TCR beta V gene segment behaved as functional or pseudogenic. An early release that covered 500 to 800 HLA-typed donors contained around 330 gigabases of sequencing data and 85 million to 100 million unique TCR sequences. All discovery cohort repertoires had been generated using a single sequencing platform. Because of strong linkage in the cohort, five DR-DQ haplotypes were treated as single units for association and clustering. On average, roughly 250,000 unique TCR beta nucleotide sequences were sequenced per donor among 398 genotyped donors of the cohort, with roughly 18% of those sequences being non-productive. Study-level results and caveats: HLA typing was unavailable for some donors at each locus, so association tests used only the typed subset. Roughly uniform sequencing depth across donors was assumed in presence/absence analyses, although this assumption may not hold. Only TCR beta chains were sequenced in this cohort, and the absence of alpha or paired-chain data limited detectable features. According to a later analysis, parvovirus B19, influenza, CMV and Epstein-Barr virus appeared linked to several top co-occurrence clusters. In an earlier analysis of over 550 of the donors, most TCR beta V segments were observed in productive rearrangements about 87% or about 30% of the time, broadly matching IMGT annotations. A further reported finding was that TCR beta sequences accurately predicted the HLA-A and HLA-B alleles for most subjects in the first cohort. Approximately 18 rarely observed V segments, including chromosome 9 orphons, were excluded from the earlier analysis of several hundred of the donors because counts were too low. CMV serostatus was the only immune exposure information available for the cohort. A total of 150 or so TCR beta chains were listed by the study as associated with cytomegalovirus. Linkage disequilibrium might explain the correlated functional status among segregating V segments, but an unknown experimental factor could not be ruled out. A cluster of highly shared sequence variants was judged likely to be a technical artifact of the sequencing pipeline. When HLA alleles, especially DR and DQ, strongly co-occurred, TCR associations were difficult to assign to individual alleles. Some IMGT-functional V segments, including TRBV6-2 and TRBV6-3, could not be told apart with the 87-base-pair reads, so those segments were excluded. In a later analysis, HLA-associated TCR beta chains showed more clonal expansion and lower generation probabilities than non-associated chains that were equally common. In a later genetic analysis, fewer N-insertions in productive TCRs were reported among donors in an Asian-associated ancestry cluster than the roughly 700-donor mean. In a later genetic analysis, a missense DCLRE1C variant was associated with V-gene and J-gene trimming of TCR beta chains, and the association was replicated in an independent cohort. According to the authors, the approach could potentially be generalized to other disease states and immunological phenotypes. While some public TCRs were present in many individuals, most TCR sequences turned up only very rarely across donors. In vitro tests confirmed that a few of the cytomegalovirus-associated TCR beta chains recognize cytomegalovirus antigens. Cytomegalovirus status was reported to be diagnosed by the classifier with high specificity and sensitivity in both the original and validation cohorts. A later analysis associated 16,951 TCR beta sequences with specific HLA alleles at a false discovery rate of 0.05. In a later analysis, the rate of TCR association differed among HLA loci, with DRB1 alleles having the most associated TCRs and HLA-C alleles having the fewest. Most CMV-associated TCR beta chains appeared to be HLA-restricted in a later analysis, and the HLA associations seemed to be driven largely by CMV exposure.

Sequences MNHEY (CDR1) and SVGAGI (CDR2) are obtained from the germline V gene. The germline ends are 16 bases apart after V is trimmed by 2 bases and J by 5 bases. Spanning cysteine to phenylalanine, the CDR3 consists of 15 amino acids. Here the CDR3 DNA is all that survives: 45 bases in frame from base 1. In total, fewer than 750 healthy bone marrow donors made up the cohort. At the time of sampling, all cohort members were nominally healthy, though unrecorded immune exposures were likely present. The donor was CMV seropositive and belonged to the group of 250 to 300 seropositive cohort members. A peripheral blood sample was provided by each donor, and peripheral blood mononuclear cells were used for TCR beta sequencing. Genomic DNA was extracted from the blood cell samples with the Qiagen DNeasy Blood Extraction Kit. Regarding this clone: Its target antigen remains unknown. No clone much larger than this one lies a single base away; base qualities are absent.

Library prep was done by the immunoSEQ multiplex PCR assay. For the multiplex PCR, a mixture combining 60 forward primers for TCR Vbeta segments and 13 reverse primers for TCR Jbeta segments was used. Amplification of the CDR3 region of rearranged TCR beta genes was performed with a multiplex PCR assay on genomic DNA. On the Illumina HiSeq System, the amplified TCR beta libraries were sequenced as 87-base-pair reads. The source study handled its data this way. A later analysis counted tens of millions of unique TCR beta chains across the 650 to 700 repertoires, and around 9.9 million of these chains were shared by at least two donors. To remove PCR and sequencing errors, raw reads were error-corrected and collapsed into unique sequences using a nearest-neighbor algorithm that merged closely related sequences. To assign V, D and J gene segments, CDR3 sequences were aligned to IMGT reference sequences. Each retained sequence needed at least a six-nucleotide match to both a V gene segment and a J gene segment. A rearrangement was called productive if the CDR3 had no stop codons and remained in frame with V and J, and every other rearrangement was called non-productive. Following IMGT convention, CDR3 was defined as the stretch from the second conserved V-encoded cysteine to the conserved J-encoded phenylalanine. Sequences without an unambiguous match to a single V gene segment were excluded from the earlier analysis of a few hundred of the donors. An earlier analysis of approximately 590 of the donors classified V segments as functional when productive rearrangements were above 56.7% and as segregating when the standard deviation between donors was above 5%. To diagnose cytomegalovirus status from the catalog of TCR beta chain sequences, a statistical classification framework was built. In a later analysis, V and J genes were assigned by comparing TCR nucleotide sequences against IMGT/GENE-DB human TR gene sequences. Using the TCRdist pipeline, a later analysis assigned CDR3 sequences along with most-parsimonious VDJ recombination scenarios. In a later analysis, each TCR beta chain was defined by its CDR3 amino acid sequence together with its V-gene family, and reads without a unique V-gene family were excluded. A later analysis removed 600 or so highly shared, low-generation-probability nucleotide sequences to deal with suspected cross-contamination and a sequencing artifact. For each public chain, a later analysis derived a clonal expansion index from normalized ranks of inferred template counts within each repertoire. A later analysis computed generation probabilities with a VDJ recombination model fitted to out-of-frame rearrangements, and checked the results against IGoR. In a later analysis, TCR-TCR, TCR-HLA and TCR-CMV co-occurrence was scored with hypergeometric tests, and a repertoire-size bias correction was applied to TCR pairs. In a later analysis, false discovery rates were estimated by permuting HLA or CMV assignments 20 times. A later analysis grouped co-occurring TCRs with DBSCAN, adding TCRdist sequence similarity when clustering within HLA-allele-positive subsets. For co-occurrence clustering, repertoires with fewer than 30,000 or more than 120,000 public chains were excluded, along with 5 or 6 repertoires with anomalous nucleotide sharing. Here the immuneACCESS table is served through TCRdb, limited to in-frame sequences with V and J called. Missing clones are a known gap in these copies; in checked studies unresolved V genes cover under half, and the rest lacks a known reason. The V and J calls and clone size are taken from that table; D and trimming were inferred from the DNA. This sample has 75,000 to 100,000 clones in its table, and around 79% of those were observed once. The ten largest clones take up approximately 14% of the sample.

This chain joins TRBV6-5 to TRBJ2-7; perhaps TRBD1 is the D gene, with 6 bases matching. The clonotype comes from a woman in her 70s in good health and CMV-seropositive. The sequenced sample consisted of PBMCs. The CDR3 region reads CASSYEGQGNHEQYF. The sequence in DNA is TGTGCCAGCAGTTACGAGGGTCAGGGGAACCACGAGCAGTACTTC.